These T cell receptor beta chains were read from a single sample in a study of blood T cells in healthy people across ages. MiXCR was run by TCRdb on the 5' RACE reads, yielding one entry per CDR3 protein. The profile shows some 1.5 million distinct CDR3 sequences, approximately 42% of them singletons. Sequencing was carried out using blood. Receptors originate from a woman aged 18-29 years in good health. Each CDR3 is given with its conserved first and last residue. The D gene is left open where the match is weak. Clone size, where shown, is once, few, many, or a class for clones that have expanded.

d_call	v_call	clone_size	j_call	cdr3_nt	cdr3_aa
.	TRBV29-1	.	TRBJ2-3	TGCAGCGTTGTTGGCAGGGAGGTGTATTTT	CSVVGREVYF
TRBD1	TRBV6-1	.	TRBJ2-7	TGTGCCAGCAGTGAAGAGGTCTTTAAAGGGTCCGGGACAGGGTTCCTCGAGCAGTACTTC	CASSEEVFKGSGTGFLEQYF
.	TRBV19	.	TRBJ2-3	TGTGCCAGTACCGACACGTCTAGCACAGATACGCAGTATTTT	CASTDTSSTDTQYF
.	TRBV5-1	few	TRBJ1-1	TGCGCCAGCAGCTTTCTGGCCGGCAGCACTGAAGCTTTCTTT	CASSFLAGSTEAFF
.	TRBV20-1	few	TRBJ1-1	TGCAGTGCTCCTAACCGGGATACTGAAGCTTTCTTT	CSAPNRDTEAFF
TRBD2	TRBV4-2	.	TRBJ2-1	TGTGCCAGCAGCCAAGAAGCGGGACTCGAGTTCTTC	CASSQEAGLEFF
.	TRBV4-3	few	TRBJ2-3	TGCGCCAGCAGTCCACGGTCGCTCACAGATACGCAGTATTTT	CASSPRSLTDTQYF
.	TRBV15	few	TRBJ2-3	TGTGCCACCGAACTCCATAGCACAGATACGCAGTATTTT	CATELHSTDTQYF
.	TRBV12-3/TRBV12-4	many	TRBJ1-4	TGTGCCAGCAGGGGTACGGGGGGGGAAAAACTGTTTTTT	CASRGTGGEKLFF
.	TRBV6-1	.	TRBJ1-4	TGTGCCAGCAGGAGGAGTTGGGGGCTGGGAACTAATGAAAAACTGTTTTTT	CASRRSWGLGTNEKLFF
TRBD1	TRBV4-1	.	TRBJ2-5	TGCACCAGCAGCCAAGGGGGACAGGGGGGAGATGAGCAGTACTTC	CTSSQGGQGGDEQYF
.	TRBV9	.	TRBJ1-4	TGTGCCAGCAGCCTCAGCGGGGGGCATGGTGAAAAACTGTTTTTT	CASSLSGGHGEKLFF
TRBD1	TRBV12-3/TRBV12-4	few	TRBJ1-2	TGTGCCAGCACCTGGGACAGGGTACATTGGGGTGGCTACACCTTC	CASTWDRVHWGGYTF